Shown below are 6 T cell receptor beta chains from a single sample sequenced in a study of identical twins. TCRdb reprocessed the 5' RACE reads via MiXCR and lists one record per CDR3 protein. The repertoire holds 460,000 or so distinct CDR3 sequences, with 12% to 15% as singletons. The same sample was also studied in work on yellow fever vaccine responses in identical twins.

Sequences were obtained from CD4+ T cells sorted from blood. The receptors stem from a woman in her late teens or twenties in good health.

The rearrangement uses TRBV10-2 and TRBJ2-3, with 10 bases fitting TRBD1. Germline lookup yields CDR1 WSHSY and CDR2 SAAADI. This CDR3 contains 16 residues. Losses at the gene ends were 6 bases for V and 2 bases for J; bases not matched to a gene: 8. For the CDR3, the DNA is TGCGCCAGCAGCACTGACAGGGGGCGAAACACAGATACGCAGTATTTT. Translation gives CASSTDRGRNTDTQYF.

This clonotype was seen ten or more times. The chain employs TRBV12-3 or TRBV12-4 and TRBJ2-2; D is perhaps TRBD2 (6 bases). This CDR3 has 15 residues. V lost 5 bases and J 3 bases, leaving 13 bases between the germline ends. The CDR3 bases are TGTGCCAGCAGTCCCCGGGGGAGAGACACCGGGGAGCTGTTTTTT. Translated: CASSPRGRDTGELFF.

To note about this clonotype: Sequence at one end of the junction differs from germline and may be a read error. The chain carries TRBV28 and TRBJ1-2, with D perhaps TRBD1 (6 bases). The germline CDR1 and CDR2 sequences are MDHEN and SYDVKM. This CDR3 comprises 13 residues. The CDR3 DNA reads as TGTGCCTCTAAGACGGGGGCTAATTATGGCTACACCTTC. It is translated as CASKTGANYGYTF.

This clonotype was picked up a small number of times. The V call is TRBV7-8, the J call TRBJ2-5; tentatively, D is TRBD2 (5 bases). V lost 5 bases and J 2 bases, leaving 15 bases between the germline ends. The CDR3 runs to 15 residues. Per germline, CDR1 SGHVS and CDR2 FQNEAQ. The DNA of the CDR3 is TGTGCCAGCAGCCAACCCCTAGGAGGACAAGAGACCCAGTACTTC. Its protein is CASSQPLGGQETQYF.

This clonotype was counted only a few times. This chain connects TRBV7-9 to TRBJ1-2; D is unresolved. Germline lookup yields CDR1 SEHNR and CDR2 FQNEAQ (reference sequence). The length of the CDR3 is 14 residues. The V gene lost 1 base and the J gene lost 10 bases, with 16 bases spanning the gap. CDR3 loop: CASSLVGGAGIYTF. The CDR3 DNA follows: TGTGCCAGCAGCTTAGTCGGTGGTGCTGGAATCTACACCTTC.

This clonotype turned up a few times. The genes are TRBV7-9 and TRBJ2-7; a weak D match, TRBD1 (5 bases). Germline V gene sequence: CDR1 SEHNR, CDR2 FQNEAQ (reference sequence). V lost 5 bases to trimming and J lost 4 bases, with 21 bases between them. The CDR3 is made up of 16 amino acids. The CDR3 DNA follows: TGTGCCAGCAGCCCGCAAAGTGGGGCAGTCGATTACGAGCAGTACTTC. This codes for CASSPQSGAVDYEQYF.